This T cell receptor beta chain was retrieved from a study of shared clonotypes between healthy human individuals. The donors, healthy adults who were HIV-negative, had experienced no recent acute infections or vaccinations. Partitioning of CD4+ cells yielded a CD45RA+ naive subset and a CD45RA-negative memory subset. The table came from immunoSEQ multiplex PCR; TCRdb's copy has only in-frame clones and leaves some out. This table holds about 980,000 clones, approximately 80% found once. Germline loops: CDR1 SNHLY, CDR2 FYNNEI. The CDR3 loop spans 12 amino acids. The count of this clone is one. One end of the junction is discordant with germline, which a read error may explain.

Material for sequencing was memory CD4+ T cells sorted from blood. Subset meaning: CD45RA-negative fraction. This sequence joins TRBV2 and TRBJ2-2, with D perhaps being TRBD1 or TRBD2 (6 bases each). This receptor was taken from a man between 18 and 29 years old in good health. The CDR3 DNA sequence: TGTGCCAGCAGTGAGACCGGGGGCGGAACCGCTTTT. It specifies CASSETGGGTAF.